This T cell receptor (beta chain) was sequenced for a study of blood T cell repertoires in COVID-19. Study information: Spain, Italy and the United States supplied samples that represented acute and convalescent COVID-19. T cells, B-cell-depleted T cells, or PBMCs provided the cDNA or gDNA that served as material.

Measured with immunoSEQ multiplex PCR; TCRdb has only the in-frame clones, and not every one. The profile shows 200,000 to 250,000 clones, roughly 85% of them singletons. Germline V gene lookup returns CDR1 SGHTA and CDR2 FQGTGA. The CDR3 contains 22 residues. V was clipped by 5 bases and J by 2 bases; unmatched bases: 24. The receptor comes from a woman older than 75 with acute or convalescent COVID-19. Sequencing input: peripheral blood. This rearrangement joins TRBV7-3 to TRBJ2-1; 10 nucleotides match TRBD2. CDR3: CASSPKGWASGGPSLTYNEQFF. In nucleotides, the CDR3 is TGTGCCAGCAGCCCGAAAGGGTGGGCTAGCGGGGGCCCTAGCCTTACCTACAATGAGCAGTTCTTC.